The T cell receptor beta chain under discussion was sequenced for a study of cytomegalovirus exposure and HLA in healthy donors. As regards this clone: Its antigen is still unknown.

Repertoires were generated with immunoSEQ multiplex PCR, while TCRdb's copy carries only in-frame clones and drops some. In the table there are around 70,000 clones, 94% of which are singletons. Points from the study as a whole: According to a subsequent analysis, TCR clusters from the first cohort were inclined to appear together in the roughly 110 validation repertoires. A few of the chains that were CMV-associated were confirmed in vitro to be specific for CMV antigens. Published work reported that the classifier diagnosed cytomegalovirus status with high specificity and sensitivity. Overall, approximately 150 TCR beta chains were annotated as cytomegalovirus-associated.

Sequencing was done on a sample of PBMCs. The receptor's source is a man between 18 and 35 years old in good health and CMV-seropositive.

The DNA of the CDR3 is TGTGCCAGCAGCTTTCCCGGGGGCTATGGCTACACCTTC. The encoded protein is CASSFPGGYGYTF. This chain uses TRBV11-3 with TRBJ1-2, with a possible D match to TRBD1 (5 bases). V was clipped by 3 bases and J by 4 bases, with 9 bases between them. The CDR3 has 13 residues. Germline loops: CDR1 SGHNT, CDR2 YENEEA.